This passage covers 10 T cell receptor beta chains from one sample sequenced in a study of radiotherapy plus CTLA-4 blockade in lung cancer. The data were produced by immunoSEQ multiplex PCR, yet TCRdb's version contains in-frame clones alone and is incomplete. The sample has about 24,000 clones; 71% are singletons. Specimen: peripheral blood, collected from a patient treated with radiotherapy plus ipilimumab. These receptor sequences come from a human donor with non-small cell lung cancer whose response to radiotherapy plus ipilimumab could not be evaluated.

The chain carries TRBV4-1 and TRBJ2-6; D not resolved. Germline CDR1 reads MGHRA; CDR2 reads YSYEKL. This CDR3 is 15 amino acids long. V shed 2 bases and J shed 2 bases, with 7 bases lying between them. The chain's CDR3 is CASSQPTTGANVLTF. Written as DNA, the CDR3 is TGCGCCAGCAGCCAACCTACGACTGGGGCCAACGTCCTGACTTTC.

This chain connects TRBV27 to TRBJ2-7; TRBD1 is a possible D gene (5 bases). The CDR3 is made up of 14 amino acids. V lost 6 bases and J lost 6, with 18 bases in between. The germline gives CDR1 MNHEY, CDR2 SMNVEV (reference sequence). The CDR3 nucleotides read TGTGCCAGCAGGAAACAAGGGGTATTTGTCGAGCAGTACTTC. It encodes CASRKQGVFVEQYF.

The chain links TRBV7-2 to TRBJ1-2; the D is unclear. Germline assignment: CDR1 SGHTA and CDR2 FQGNSA. Trimming took off 5 bases at V and 5 bases at J, with 18 bases between the two ends. The CDR3 is 15 amino acids. The CDR3 DNA follows: TGTGCCAGCAGCCCATACAGAGATCCTCATTATGGCTACACCTTC. Protein sequence: CASSPYRDPHYGYTF.

This clone is labeled as large. J is TRBJ2-5 and V is TRBV19; 7 nucleotides agree with TRBD1. Germline V CDR1 and CDR2: LNHDA, SQIVND (reference sequence). J lost 2 bases, V lost 1 base, and 4 bases had no gene match. The CDR3 contains 15 residues. The CDR3 protein is CASSIGYRGQETQYF. DNA for the CDR3: TGTGCCAGTAGTATAGGATACAGGGGACAAGAGACCCAGTACTTC.

The chain links TRBV5-1 to TRBJ2-1; perhaps TRBD2 as D (6 bases). The V gene lost 1 base and the J gene lost 5 bases, with 22 bases spanning the gap. The CDR3 runs to 18 residues. Per the germline V gene, CDR1 is SGHRS and CDR2 is YFSETQ. In DNA, the CDR3 is TGCGCCAGCAGCTTGAAGGCTGGTACGGGAGACCTGAACAATGAGCAGTTCTTC. It translates to CASSLKAGTGDLNNEQFF.

Judged by abundance, this clone is medium-sized (0.01 to 0.1%). The rearrangement links TRBV10-2 to TRBJ2-5, with 7 bases aligning to TRBD1. Trimming removed 6 bases from V and 5 bases from J; junction bases left unmatched: 6. The length of the CDR3 is 13 residues. Germline V gene sequence: CDR1 WSHSY, CDR2 SAAADI. CDR3 bases: TGCGCCAGCAGGGTAGACAGGGTGGAGACCCAGTACTTC. This codes for CASRVDRVETQYF.

The rearrangement joins TRBV4-3 to TRBJ1-6; 7 nucleotides match TRBD1. Germline trimming cut 0 bases from V and 8 bases from J; bases unmatched to any gene: 1. The germline gives CDR1 LGHNA, CDR2 YSLEER. The CDR3 spans 14 residues. The CDR3: CASSQDRGYSPLHF. The DNA of the CDR3 is TGCGCCAGCAGCCAAGACAGGGGGTATTCACCCCTCCACTTT.

Only one count was recorded for this clone. Germline and junction disagree at one end, which may indicate a read error. As DNA, the CDR3 is TGTGCCAACAGTTCGGAACAGGGGTCTAGGGCCGTCAATGAGCAGTTCTTC. It yields the protein CANSSEQGSRAVNEQFF. V and J are TRBV27 and TRBJ2-1; 7 positions match TRBD1. From germline, CDR1 is MNHEY and CDR2 SMNVEV (reference sequence). The length of the CDR3 is 17 residues.

The gene calls are TRBV7-9 and TRBJ2-7; tentative D call: TRBD2 (5 bases). Trimming removed 3 bases at V and 3 bases at J, with 15 bases between. From germline, CDR1 is SEHNR and CDR2 FQNEAQ (reference sequence). The CDR3 length is 15 residues. The CDR3 loop reads CASSFYGLEGYEQYF. The CDR3 DNA reads TGTGCCAGCAGCTTTTATGGCCTAGAGGGCTACGAGCAGTACTTC. Complete variable domain (other parts from reference TRBV7-9 and TRBJ2-7): DTGVSQNPRHKITKRGQNVTFRCDPISEHNRLYWYRQTLGQGPEFLTYFQNEAQLEKSRLLSDRFSAERPKGSFSTLEIQRTEQGDSAMYLCASSFYGLEGYEQYFGPGTRLTVT.

The V and J genes are TRBV11-2 and TRBJ2-2; TRBD2 agrees at 11 bases. The CDR3 consists of 15 residues. Germline CDR1 is SGHAT and CDR2 is FQNNGV. V lost 8 bases and J lost 5; bases outside the gene matches: 7. CDR3 DNA sequence: TGTGCCAGCGGAATAGCGGGAGGGAGTACCGGGGAGCTGTTTTTT. Residues: CASGIAGGSTGELFF.